Listed here are 8 T cell receptor beta chains from one sample, sequenced in a study of identical twins. TCRdb fed the 5' RACE reads into MiXCR, producing one record per CDR3 protein. The sample consists of about 690,000 distinct CDR3 sequences, less than 7% of them appearing once. The sequencing input was naive T cells sorted from blood. The receptors stem from a man aged 18 to 29 in good health.

The table lists this clonotype with a few counts. V and J are TRBV19 and TRBJ2-1; 12 positions agree with TRBD2. The CDR3 sequence is 15 residues long. The V segment lost 3 bases and the J segment 4 bases; nucleotides outside the gene matches: 1. Germline lookup yields CDR1 LNHDA and CDR2 SQIVND (reference sequence). The CDR3 is CASSMGTSGYNEQFF. CDR3 DNA: TGTGCCAGTAGTATGGGGACTAGCGGGTACAATGAGCAGTTCTTC.

The V call is TRBV11-3, the J call TRBJ2-2; D remains ambiguous. This CDR3 region has 16 residues. Germline values: CDR1 SGHNT, CDR2 YENEEA. The germline V and J ends were trimmed by 5 bases and 0 bases, with 13 bases remaining between them. The CDR3, as DNA: TGTGCCAGCAGCCTAAGCGATTACGCGAACACCGGGGAGCTGTTTTTT. Translation gives CASSLSDYANTGELFF.

In this sample, this clonotype turned up many times. The chain links TRBV28 to TRBJ2-1; no reliable D call. V dropped 6 bases and J dropped 8 bases, with 5 bases sitting between them. The CDR3 spans 10 residues. Germline CDR1 is MDHEN and CDR2 is SYDVKM. The CDR3 DNA reads as TGTGCCAGCAGGGGCGATGAGCAGTTCTTC. Amino acids: CASRGDEQFF.

The chain joins TRBV6-1 to TRBJ1-2, with TRBD1 matching 10 bases. CDR1 MNHNS and CDR2 SASEGT come from the germline V gene. Trimming took 6 bases from V and 4 from J; bases not matched to a gene: 5. The CDR3 runs to 14 residues. CDR3 protein: CASSWTGGSYGYTF. In DNA, the CDR3 is TGTGCCAGCAGCTGGACAGGGGGAAGCTATGGCTACACCTTC.

This clonotype was seen at least ten times. V usage is TRBV7-9 and J usage is TRBJ1-5, with 7 nucleotides matching TRBD1. The CDR3 has 14 amino acids. Per germline, CDR1 SEHNR and CDR2 FQNEAQ (reference sequence). V lost 2 bases, J lost 3 bases, and 1 base stayed unmatched. CDR3 in amino acids: CASSLTGDNQPQHF. DNA of the CDR3: TGTGCCAGCAGCTTAACAGGGGACAATCAGCCCCAGCATTTT.

This clonotype was found many times. The rearrangement joins TRBV25-1 to TRBJ2-2; possibly TRBD1 for D (5 bases). CDR3 length: 16 residues. Germline CDR1 MGHDK, CDR2 SYGVNS. V was cut by 8 bases and J by 6 bases, with 22 bases left in between. The CDR3 reads CASHPARGYGPGELFF. The CDR3 DNA reads TGTGCCAGCCACCCTGCTAGGGGCTACGGGCCCGGGGAGCTGTTTTTT.

In this sample, this clonotype turned up a few times. CDR3 sequence reads: CASSPGVYHNEQFF. CDR3 nucleotide sequence: TGTGCCAGCAGCCCAGGGGTTTACCACAATGAGCAGTTCTTC. This chain links TRBV7-9 with TRBJ2-1; D might be TRBD1 (6 bases). V shed 5 bases and J shed 5 bases, with 13 bases lying between them. Germline CDR1 is SEHNR and CDR2 is FQNEAQ (reference sequence). The CDR3 consists of 14 residues.

This clonotype was counted many times. The V and J genes are TRBV18 and TRBJ2-1, with 8 bases that match TRBD2. The germline V gene has CDR1 KGHSH and CDR2 LQKENI. This CDR3 spans 16 amino acids. The V and J ends lost 6 bases and 1 base, in that order; junction bases with no gene match: 8. The CDR3: CASSPITSGSYNEQFF. The CDR3 DNA is TGTGCCAGCTCGCCGATCACTAGCGGATCCTACAATGAGCAGTTCTTC.